This TCR beta chain is from a study of response to subunit inactivated influenza vaccine. Study-wide results and limits: Each seasonal influenza vaccination, the authors suggested, recruits few new T cells.

This clonotype has more than one count but fewer than ten. Its matching antigen is unknown. MiXCR, run by TCRdb on the RT-PCR reads, gives a single entry per CDR3 protein. The sample has about 700,000 distinct CDR3 sequences; 11% to 15% are singletons. The sequence was obtained from a man between 45 and 60 years old who received an inactivated influenza vaccine. The sample here was PBMCs from blood, taken 14 to 15 days before vaccination.

This CDR3 is CASSLRLAGSETQYF. CDR3 DNA: TGTGCCAGCAGCTTACGGCTAGCGGGGTCGGAGACCCAGTACTTC. The rearrangement links TRBV11-2 to TRBJ2-5; 9 bases fit TRBD2. Germline values: CDR1 SGHAT, CDR2 FQNNGV. The CDR3 contains 15 residues. J gave up 5 bases and V 2 bases, and 6 bases lay outside the gene matches.